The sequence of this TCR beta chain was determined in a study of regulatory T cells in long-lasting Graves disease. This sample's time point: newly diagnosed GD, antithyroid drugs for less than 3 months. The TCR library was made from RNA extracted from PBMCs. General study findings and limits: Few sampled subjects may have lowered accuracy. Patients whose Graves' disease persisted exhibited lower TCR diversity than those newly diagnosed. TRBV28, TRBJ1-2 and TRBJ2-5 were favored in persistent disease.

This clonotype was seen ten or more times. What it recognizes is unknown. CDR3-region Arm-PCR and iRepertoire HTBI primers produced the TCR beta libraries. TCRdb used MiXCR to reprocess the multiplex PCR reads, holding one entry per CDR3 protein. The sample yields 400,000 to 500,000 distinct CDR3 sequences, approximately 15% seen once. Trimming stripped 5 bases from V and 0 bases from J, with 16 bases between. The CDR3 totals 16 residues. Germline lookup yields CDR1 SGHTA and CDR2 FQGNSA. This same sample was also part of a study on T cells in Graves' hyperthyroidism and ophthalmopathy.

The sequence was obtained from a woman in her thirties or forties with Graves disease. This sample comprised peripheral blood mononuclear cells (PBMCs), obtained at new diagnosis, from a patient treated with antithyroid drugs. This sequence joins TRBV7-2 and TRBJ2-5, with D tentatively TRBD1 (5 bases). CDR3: CASSQGSYRYQETQYF. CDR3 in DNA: TGTGCCAGCAGCCAGGGAAGCTACCGGTACCAAGAGACCCAGTACTTC. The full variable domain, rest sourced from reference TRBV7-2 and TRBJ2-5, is GAGVSQSPSNKVTEKGKDVELRCDPISGHTALYWYRQSLGQGLEFLIYFQGNSAPDKSGLPSDRFSAERTGGSVSTLTIQRTQQEDSAVYLCASSQGSYRYQETQYFGPGTRLLVL.